This is a list of T cell receptor beta chains from one sample in a study of CD8 T cells in Susac syndrome. Using its own MiXCR run on the immunoSEQ multiplex PCR reads, TCRdb lists one record per CDR3 protein. The repertoire holds roughly 100,000 distinct CDR3 sequences, with over 90% as singletons. The sample comprised CD4+ T cells from PBMCs. The receptors were gathered from a human donor with Susac syndrome. CDR3s include the opening cysteine and the closing phenylalanine or tryptophan. A D gene is named only where the DNA matches it firmly. Clone size, where shown, is once, few, many, or a class for clones that have expanded.

len: 14; j_gene: TRBJ2-1; d_gene: NA; v_gene: TRBV5-1; abundance: NA; CDR3nt: TGCGCCAGCAGCTCCCAGAGCTCCTACAATGAGCAGTTCTTC; CDR3aa: CASSSQSSYNEQFF
len: 16; j_gene: TRBJ1-2; d_gene: TRBD1; v_gene: TRBV9; abundance: NA; CDR3nt: TGTGCCAGCAGCGGACCCGGACAGGCCTCGAACTATGGCTACACCTTC; CDR3aa: CASSGPGQASNYGYTF
len: 12; j_gene: TRBJ2-5; d_gene: NA; v_gene: TRBV30; abundance: NA; CDR3nt: TGTGCCTGGAGTGTAGATGGGCTGACCCAGTACTTC; CDR3aa: CAWSVDGLTQYF
len: 14; j_gene: TRBJ2-4; d_gene: TRBD1; v_gene: TRBV5-4; abundance: once; CDR3nt: TGTGCCAGCAGCTGGGACAGAGCCAAAAACATTCAGTACTTC; CDR3aa: CASSWDRAKNIQYF
len: 16; j_gene: TRBJ2-3; d_gene: NA; v_gene: TRBV5-6; abundance: NA; CDR3nt: TGTGCCAGCAGCTTTACTACGGGACCCCCCCGCGATACGCAGTATTTT; CDR3aa: CASSFTTGPPRDTQYF
len: 16; j_gene: TRBJ2-1; d_gene: TRBD2; v_gene: TRBV11-2; abundance: once; CDR3nt: TGTGCCAGCAGCCGGGGTACGCGGGGGGGCCCCAATGAGCAGTTCTTC; CDR3aa: CASSRGTRGGPNEQFF
len: 16; j_gene: TRBJ2-7; d_gene: TRBD1; v_gene: TRBV4-1; abundance: NA; CDR3nt: TGCGCCAGCAGCCAACCGGCGCGCGGGACAGGGTACGAGCAGTACTTC; CDR3aa: CASSQPARGTGYEQYF
len: 15; j_gene: TRBJ2-1; d_gene: TRBD2; v_gene: TRBV5-4; abundance: NA; CDR3nt: TGTGCCAGCAGCTCCGGGACTATTCCCTACAATGAGCAGTTCTTC; CDR3aa: CASSSGTIPYNEQFF
len: 15; j_gene: TRBJ1-1; d_gene: TRBD1; v_gene: TRBV7-3; abundance: NA; CDR3nt: TGTGCCAGCAGCCACGAGGGACAGGGGGCCACTGAAGCTTTCTTT; CDR3aa: CASSHEGQGATEAFF
len: 17; j_gene: TRBJ2-7; d_gene: NA; v_gene: TRBV7-2; abundance: NA; CDR3nt: TGTGCCAGCAGCTTTGTCGTTTCGCCAGGAATGCTAAGGGAGCAGTACTTC; CDR3aa: CASSFVVSPGMLREQYF
len: 15; j_gene: TRBJ1-3; d_gene: NA; v_gene: TRBV3-1; abundance: NA; CDR3nt: TGTGCCAGCAGCCAGGACCGTATCTCTGGAAACACCATATATTTT; CDR3aa: CASSQDRISGNTIYF
len: 13; j_gene: TRBJ2-1; d_gene: NA; v_gene: TRBV20-1; abundance: NA; CDR3nt: TGCAGTGCTAGAGATACTAGGCGCGATGAGCAGTTCTTC; CDR3aa: CSARDTRRDEQFF
len: 14; j_gene: TRBJ2-5; d_gene: NA; v_gene: TRBV24-1; abundance: NA; CDR3nt: TGTGCCACCAGTGATTTGAGAGGGGAAGAGACCCAGTACTTC; CDR3aa: CATSDLRGEETQYF
len: 14; j_gene: TRBJ1-2; d_gene: NA; v_gene: TRBV30; abundance: once; CDR3nt: TGTGCCTGGAAATCCCAGGGTACCCCCTATGGCTACACCTTC; CDR3aa: CAWKSQGTPYGYTF
len: 14; j_gene: TRBJ1-5; d_gene: NA; v_gene: TRBV15; abundance: NA; CDR3nt: TGTGCCACCAGCCAAGATGGGAGCAATCAGCCCCAGCATTTT; CDR3aa: CATSQDGSNQPQHF
len: 11; j_gene: TRBJ1-4; d_gene: NA; v_gene: TRBV7-9; abundance: NA; CDR3nt: TGTGCCAGCAGCTTGGTGACAAAACTGTTTTTT; CDR3aa: CASSLVTKLFF
len: 15; j_gene: TRBJ2-7; d_gene: TRBD2; v_gene: TRBV7-2; abundance: NA; CDR3nt: TGTGCCAGCAGCTTTTCGGGACTACCAGCCAGCGAGCAGTACTTC; CDR3aa: CASSFSGLPASEQYF